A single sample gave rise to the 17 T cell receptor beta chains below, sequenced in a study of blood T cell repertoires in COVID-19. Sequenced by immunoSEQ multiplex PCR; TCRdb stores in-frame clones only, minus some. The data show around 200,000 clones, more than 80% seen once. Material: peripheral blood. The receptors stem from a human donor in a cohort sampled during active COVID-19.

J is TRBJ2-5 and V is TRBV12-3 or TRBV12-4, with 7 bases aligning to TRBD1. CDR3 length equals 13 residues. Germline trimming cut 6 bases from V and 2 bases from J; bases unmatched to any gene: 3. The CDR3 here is CASSTGQQETQYF. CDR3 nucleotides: TGTGCCAGCAGCACGGGACAGCAAGAGACCCAGTACTTC.

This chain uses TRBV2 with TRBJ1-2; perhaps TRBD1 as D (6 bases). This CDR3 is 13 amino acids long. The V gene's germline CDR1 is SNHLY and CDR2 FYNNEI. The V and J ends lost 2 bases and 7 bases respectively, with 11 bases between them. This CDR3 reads CASSEMGAGGYTF. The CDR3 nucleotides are TGTGCCAGCAGTGAAATGGGGGCGGGTGGCTACACCTTC. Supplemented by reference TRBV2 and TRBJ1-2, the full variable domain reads EPEVTQTPSHQVTQMGQEVILRCVPISNHLYFYWYRQILGQKVEFLVSFYNNEISEKSEIFDDQFSVERPDGSNFTLKIRSTKLEDSAMYFCASSEMGAGGYTFGSGTRLTVV.

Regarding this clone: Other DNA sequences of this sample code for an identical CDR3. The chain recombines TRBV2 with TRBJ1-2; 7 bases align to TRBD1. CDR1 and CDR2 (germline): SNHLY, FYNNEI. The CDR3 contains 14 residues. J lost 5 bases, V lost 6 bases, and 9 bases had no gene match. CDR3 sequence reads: CASRGRTGDYGYTF. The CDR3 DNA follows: TGTGCCAGCAGGGGCCGGACAGGAGATTATGGCTACACCTTC.

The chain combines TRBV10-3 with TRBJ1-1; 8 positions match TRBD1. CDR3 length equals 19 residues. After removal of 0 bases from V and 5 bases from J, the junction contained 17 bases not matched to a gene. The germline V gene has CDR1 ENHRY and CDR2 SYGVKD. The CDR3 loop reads CAISESFSTGGAGLTEAFF. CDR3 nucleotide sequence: TGTGCCATCAGTGAGTCGTTTTCAACAGGGGGTGCGGGGTTAACTGAAGCTTTCTTT.

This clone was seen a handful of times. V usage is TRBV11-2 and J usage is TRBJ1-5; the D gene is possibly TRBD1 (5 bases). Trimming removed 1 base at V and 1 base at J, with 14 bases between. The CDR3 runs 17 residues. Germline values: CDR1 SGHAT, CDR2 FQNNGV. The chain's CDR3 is CASSLGAGQGSNQPQHF. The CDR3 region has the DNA TGTGCCAGCAGCTTAGGGGCGGGGCAAGGGAGCAATCAGCCCCAGCATTTT.

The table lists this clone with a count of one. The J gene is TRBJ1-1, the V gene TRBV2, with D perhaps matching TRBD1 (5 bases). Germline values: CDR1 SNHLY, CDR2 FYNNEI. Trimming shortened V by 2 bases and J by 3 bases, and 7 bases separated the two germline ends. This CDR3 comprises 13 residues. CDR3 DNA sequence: TGTGCCAGCAGTGAACTCAGGGACACTGAAGCTTTCTTT. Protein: CASSELRDTEAFF.

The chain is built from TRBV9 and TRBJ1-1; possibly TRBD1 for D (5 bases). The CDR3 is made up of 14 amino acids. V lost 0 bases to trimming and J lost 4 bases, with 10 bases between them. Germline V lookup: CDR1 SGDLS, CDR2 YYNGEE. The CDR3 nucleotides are TGTGCCAGCAGCGTAGCCGGGGGGGGCACTGAAGCTTTCTTT. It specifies CASSVAGGGTEAFF. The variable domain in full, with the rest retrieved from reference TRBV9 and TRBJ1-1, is DSGVTQTPKHLITATGQRVTLRCSPRSGDLSVYWYQQSLDQGLQFLIQYYNGEERAKGNILERFSAQQFPDLHSELNLSSLELGDSALYFCASSVAGGGTEAFFGQGTRLTVV.

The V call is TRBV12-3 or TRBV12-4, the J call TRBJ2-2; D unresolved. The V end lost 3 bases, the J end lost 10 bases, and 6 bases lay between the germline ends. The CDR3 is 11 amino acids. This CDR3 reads CASSLAAELFF. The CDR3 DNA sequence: TGTGCCAGCAGTTTGGCGGCGGAGCTGTTTTTT.

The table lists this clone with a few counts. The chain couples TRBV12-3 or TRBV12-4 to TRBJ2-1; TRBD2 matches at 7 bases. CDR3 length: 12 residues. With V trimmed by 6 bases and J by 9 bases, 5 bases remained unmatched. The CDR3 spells CASSPGGFEQFF. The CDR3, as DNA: TGTGCCAGCAGCCCGGGGGGTTTTGAGCAGTTCTTC.

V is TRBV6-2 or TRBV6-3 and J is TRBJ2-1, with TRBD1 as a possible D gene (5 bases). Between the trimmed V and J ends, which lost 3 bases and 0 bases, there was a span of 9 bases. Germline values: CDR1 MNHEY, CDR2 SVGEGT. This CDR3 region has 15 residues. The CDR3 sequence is CASSYDSSSYNEQFF. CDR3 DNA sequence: TGTGCCAGCAGTTATGACAGCAGCTCCTACAATGAGCAGTTCTTC.

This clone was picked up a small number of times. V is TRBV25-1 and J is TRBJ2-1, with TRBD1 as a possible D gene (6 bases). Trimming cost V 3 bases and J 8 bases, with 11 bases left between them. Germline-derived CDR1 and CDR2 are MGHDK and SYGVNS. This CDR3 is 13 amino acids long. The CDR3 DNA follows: TGTGCCAGCAGTGATTTCAGGGGCGATGAGCAGTTCTTC. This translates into CASSDFRGDEQFF.

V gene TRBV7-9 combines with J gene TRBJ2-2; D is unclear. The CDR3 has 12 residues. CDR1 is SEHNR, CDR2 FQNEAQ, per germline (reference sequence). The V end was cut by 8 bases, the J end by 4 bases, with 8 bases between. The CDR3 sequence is CASPLGTGELFF. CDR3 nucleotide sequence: TGTGCCAGCCCACTTGGCACCGGGGAGCTGTTTTTT. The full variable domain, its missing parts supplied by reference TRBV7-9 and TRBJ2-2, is DTGVSQNPRHKITKRGQNVTFRCDPISEHNRLYWYRQTLGQGPEFLTYFQNEAQLEKSRLLSDRFSAERPKGSFSTLEIQRTEQGDSAMYLCASPLGTGELFFGEGSRLTVL.

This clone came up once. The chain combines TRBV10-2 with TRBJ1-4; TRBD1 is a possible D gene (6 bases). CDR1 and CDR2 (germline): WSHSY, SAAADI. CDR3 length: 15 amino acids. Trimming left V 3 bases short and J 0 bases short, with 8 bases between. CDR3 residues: CASSEQGPTNEKLFF. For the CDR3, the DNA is TGCGCCAGCAGTGAACAGGGACCAACTAATGAAAAACTGTTTTTT.

CDR3 loop: CASRVQGGNQPQHF. The CDR3 DNA is TGTGCCAGTAGGGTACAGGGAGGGAATCAGCCCCAGCATTTT. The rearrangement uses TRBV19 and TRBJ1-5; perhaps TRBD1 as D (6 bases). Germline CDR1 and CDR2: LNHDA and SQIVND (reference sequence). This CDR3 spans 14 amino acids. Trimming removed 6 bases at V and 4 bases at J, with 13 bases between.

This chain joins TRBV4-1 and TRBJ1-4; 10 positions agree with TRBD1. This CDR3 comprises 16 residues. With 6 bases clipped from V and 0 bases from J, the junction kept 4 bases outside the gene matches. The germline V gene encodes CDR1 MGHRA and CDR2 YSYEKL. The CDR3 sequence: CASRIGQGATNEKLFF. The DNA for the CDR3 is TGCGCCAGCAGGATCGGACAGGGGGCAACTAATGAAAAACTGTTTTTT.

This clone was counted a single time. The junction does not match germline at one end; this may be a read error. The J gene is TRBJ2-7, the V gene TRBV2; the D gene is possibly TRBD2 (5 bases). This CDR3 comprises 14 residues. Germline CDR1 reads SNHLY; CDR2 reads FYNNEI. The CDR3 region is CASNPGRELLFSEF. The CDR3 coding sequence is TGTGCCAGCAATCCCGGACGGGAACTTCTGTTTTCGGAGTTC. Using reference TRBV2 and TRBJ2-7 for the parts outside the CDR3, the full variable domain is EPEVTQTPSHQVTQMGQEVILRCVPISNHLYFYWYRQILGQKVEFLVSFYNNEISEKSEIFDDQFSVERPDGSNFTLKIRSTKLEDSAMYFCASNPGRELLFSEFGPGTRLTVT.

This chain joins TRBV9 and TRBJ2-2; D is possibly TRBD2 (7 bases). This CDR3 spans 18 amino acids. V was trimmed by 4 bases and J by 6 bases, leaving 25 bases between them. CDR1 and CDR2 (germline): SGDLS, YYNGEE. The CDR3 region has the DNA TGTGCCAGCAGCCTCGGGACGGATAGGAGGGAGGGGGCCGGGGAGCTGTTTTTT. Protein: CASSLGTDRREGAGELFF.